A single sample gave rise to the 5 T cell receptor beta chains below, sequenced in a study of shared clonotypes between healthy human individuals. The assay was immunoSEQ multiplex PCR, and TCRdb's table has in-frame clones only and misses some. Of some 1,600,000 clones listed, 98% are singletons. Sequences were obtained from naive CD4+ T cells sorted from blood. Subset defined: CD45RA+ positively selected. Receptor source: a man aged 25-40 years in good health.

The J gene is TRBJ2-1, the V gene TRBV5-8; 11 bases match TRBD2. The CDR3 is 17 residues long. CDR1 and CDR2 from the germline V gene are SGHTS and YDEGEE. The V segment lost 5 bases and the J segment 0 bases; nucleotides outside the gene matches: 7. The CDR3: CASRSGLAAVSYNEQFF. The CDR3 DNA reads TGTGCCAGCAGATCGGGACTAGCGGCCGTCTCCTACAATGAGCAGTTCTTC.

This rearrangement joins TRBV18 to TRBJ2-5; D is tentatively TRBD1 or TRBD2 (6 bases each). The CDR3 consists of 15 residues. V was cut by 0 bases and J by 4 bases, with 12 bases left in between. Looked up from germline, CDR1 is KGHSH and CDR2 is LQKENI. Written as DNA, the CDR3 is TGTGCCAGCTCACCACCGTCGGGGGCAGGAGAGACCCAGTACTTC. Its translation: CASSPPSGAGETQYF.

J is TRBJ2-1 and V is TRBV27, with TRBD2 matching over 10 bases. J lost 4 bases, V lost 6 bases, and 12 bases had no gene match. CDR1 and CDR2 (germline): MNHEY, SMNVEV (reference sequence). CDR3 length equals 17 residues. The DNA for the CDR3 is TGTGCCAGCAGCCCTCGGAGCGGGAGGGTGGAATACAATGAGCAGTTCTTC. This codes for CASSPRSGRVEYNEQFF.

The chain couples TRBV7-9 to TRBJ2-3; D is undetermined. CDR1 and CDR2 from the germline V gene are SEHNR and FQNEAQ (reference sequence). The CDR3 has 14 amino acids. Trimming left V 1 base short and J 2 bases short, with 7 bases between. The CDR3 DNA reads TGTGCCAGCAGCTTAGTAGCCTTCACAGATACGCAGTATTTT. Translation gives CASSLVAFTDTQYF. Full variable domain (outside the CDR3, taken from reference TRBV7-9 and TRBJ2-3): DTGVSQNPRHKITKRGQNVTFRCDPISEHNRLYWYRQTLGQGPEFLTYFQNEAQLEKSRLLSDRFSAERPKGSFSTLEIQRTEQGDSAMYLCASSLVAFTDTQYFGPGTRLTVL.

As regards this clone: The same CDR3 is also encoded by other DNA sequences in this sample. The chain couples TRBV5-1 to TRBJ2-7; either TRBD1 or TRBD2 may fit D (5 bases each). The ends were cut back, 0 bases at V and 3 bases at J, with 13 bases in the middle. The CDR3 extends over 15 amino acids. Germline CDR1 is SGHRS and CDR2 is YFSETQ. The CDR3 bases are TGCGCCAGCAGCTTGGCCCGGGGACCTAACTACGAGCAGTACTTC. Its protein is CASSLARGPNYEQYF.